Below, 23 T cell receptor beta chains from the same sample are listed, as sequenced in a study of cytomegalovirus exposure and HLA in healthy donors. Generated by immunoSEQ multiplex PCR, the TCRdb table keeps only in-frame clones and is missing some. The data contain around 160,000 clones, under 95% of them singletons. The source material was PBMCs. The receptors stem from a woman between 18 and 30 years old in good health and CMV-seropositive.

This chain uses TRBV5-1 with TRBJ2-7; the match to TRBD1 covers 7 bases. The CDR3 is made up of 16 amino acids. Trimming cost V 0 bases and J 0 bases; bases outside gene matches: 6. The germline V gene encodes CDR1 SGHRS and CDR2 YFSETQ. DNA of the CDR3: TGCGCCAGCAGCTTGGTAGTAGGGACAGTCTCCTACGAGCAGTACTTC. Translation: CASSLVVGTVSYEQYF.

This rearrangement joins TRBV4-3 to TRBJ2-7, with TRBD2 matching 10 bases. The CDR3 has 15 amino acids. Germline V CDR1 and CDR2: LGHNA, YSLEER. V trimming: 1 base; J trimming: 5 bases; junction bases outside the gene matches: 5. CDR3 residues: CASSQAGTSVHEQYF. The CDR3 DNA sequence: TGCGCCAGCAGCCAAGCCGGGACTAGCGTCCACGAGCAGTACTTC.

The gene calls are TRBV5-1 and TRBJ2-7; 7 bases match TRBD1. V lost 6 bases, J lost 2 bases, and 11 bases stayed unmatched. CDR3 length: 15 amino acids. Looked up from germline, CDR1 is SGHRS and CDR2 is YFSETQ. The CDR3 is CASTIYRQGAYEQYF. The CDR3 DNA sequence: TGCGCCAGCACCATATATCGGCAGGGGGCCTACGAGCAGTACTTC. Supplemented by reference TRBV5-1 and TRBJ2-7, the full variable domain reads KAGVTQTPRYLIKTRGQQVTLSCSPISGHRSVSWYQQTPGQGLQFLFEYFSETQRNKGNFPGRFSGRQFSNSRSEMNVSTLELGDSALYLCASTIYRQGAYEQYFGPGTRLTVT.

The V call is TRBV28, the J call TRBJ1-1, with 7 bases that match TRBD1. Losses at the gene ends were 8 bases for V and 0 bases for J; bases not matched to a gene: 9. The length of the CDR3 is 15 residues. CDR1 is MDHEN and CDR2 is SYDVKM in the germline V gene. DNA for the CDR3: TGTGCCAGCCGAAGCGGAACAGGGGTGAACACTGAAGCTTTCTTT. It encodes CASRSGTGVNTEAFF.

The rearrangement links TRBV30 to TRBJ1-5, with a possible D match to TRBD1 (5 bases). V was cut by 5 bases and J by 5 bases, with 7 bases left in between. CDR3 length: 11 amino acids. Germline CDR1 reads GTSNPN; CDR2 reads SVGIG (reference sequence). The CDR3 spells CAWGGDQPQHF. In DNA, the CDR3 is TGTGCCTGGGGGGGGGATCAGCCCCAGCATTTT.

A remark on this clone: Different DNA sequences within this sample yield the same CDR3. The CDR3 loop is CASSVGQGEYEQYF. For the CDR3, the DNA is TGTGCCAGCAGCGTTGGGCAGGGGGAGTACGAGCAGTACTTC. The chain uses TRBV9 and TRBJ2-7, with 7 bases identical to TRBD1. This CDR3 contains 14 residues. V lost 2 bases, J lost 4 bases, and 6 bases stayed unmatched. Germline V gene data show CDR1 as SGDLS and CDR2 as YYNGEE.

This chain uses TRBV6-5 with TRBJ2-3; 11 nucleotides align to TRBD2. CDR3 size: 16 residues. CDR1 and CDR2 (germline): MNHEY, SVGAGI. J gave up 6 bases and V 0 bases, and 5 bases lay outside the gene matches. The DNA of the CDR3 is TGTGCCAGCAGTTACTCGAGGGCTAGCGGGGGGGATACGCAGTATTTT. Its translation: CASSYSRASGGDTQYF.

There are a few counts of this clone. The V and J genes are TRBV27 and TRBJ2-5; 10 nucleotides match TRBD1. This CDR3 has 15 residues. The V segment lost 2 bases and the J segment 9 bases; nucleotides outside the gene matches: 9. Germline values: CDR1 MNHEY, CDR2 SMNVEV (reference sequence). CDR3 sequence (DNA): TGTGCCAGCAGTTTAGAGACAGGGGGCCGTGCCGCCCAGTACTTC. Translation gives CASSLETGGRAAQYF.

The chain links TRBV9 to TRBJ1-2; the D gene is possibly TRBD1 (5 bases). Germline CDR1 and CDR2: SGDLS and YYNGEE. Trimming stripped 0 bases from V and 0 bases from J, with 15 bases between. CDR3 length: 17 residues. The CDR3 DNA sequence: TGTGCCAGCAGCGTAGGGGGCAGGTTACAATCTAACTATGGCTACACCTTC. Protein product: CASSVGGRLQSNYGYTF.

This chain connects TRBV6-4 to TRBJ1-1, with TRBD1 as a possible D gene (5 bases). The CDR3 is made up of 14 amino acids. CDR1 MRHNA and CDR2 SNTAGT come from the germline V gene. The ends were cut back, 0 bases at V and 5 bases at J, with 10 bases in the middle. DNA for the CDR3: TGTGCCAGCAGTGACTCGGGGGGGGTGACTGAAGCTTTCTTT. Translated, it gives CASSDSGGVTEAFF.

The CDR3 spells CASSTRWEGNTGELFF. The CDR3 nucleotides read TGTGCCAGTAGTACCCGATGGGAGGGTAACACCGGGGAGCTGTTTTTT. The chain joins TRBV19 to TRBJ2-2, with 7 bases fitting TRBD2. Germline CDR1 LNHDA, CDR2 SQIVND (reference sequence). V was clipped by 4 bases and J by 2 bases; unmatched bases: 7. CDR3 length equals 16 residues.

J is TRBJ2-7 and V is TRBV27, with 12 bases lining up with TRBD2. Germline CDR1 is MNHEY and CDR2 is SMNVEV (reference sequence). The CDR3 length is 14 residues. Unmatched junction bases numbered 7, after V lost 8 bases and J lost 5 bases. Here the CDR3 reads CASSLAGGPHEQYF. The CDR3 region has the DNA TGTGCCAGCTCGCTAGCGGGAGGGCCCCACGAGCAGTACTTC.

J is TRBJ1-5 and V is TRBV28; tentative D call: TRBD1 (6 bases). Trimming shortened V by 5 bases and J by 3 bases, and 17 bases separated the two germline ends. The CDR3 is 16 amino acids. Germline values: CDR1 MDHEN, CDR2 SYDVKM. This CDR3 is CASSAGTFVINQPQHF. CDR3 bases: TGTGCCAGCAGTGCCGGGACATTCGTAATCAATCAGCCCCAGCATTTT. The full variable domain, with the rest looked up from reference TRBV28 and TRBJ1-5, is DVKVTQSSRYLVKRTGEKVFLECVQDMDHENMFWYRQDPGLGLRLIYFSYDVKMKEKGDIPEGYSVSREKKERFSLILESASTNQTSMYLCASSAGTFVINQPQHFGDGTRLSIL.

The chain employs TRBV28 and TRBJ1-2; TRBD1 matches 8 bases. V was clipped by 6 bases and J by 0 bases; unmatched bases: 18. The CDR3 sequence is 19 residues long. CDR1 and CDR2 (germline): MDHEN, SYDVKM. The CDR3 coding sequence is TGTGCCAGCAGGCAAGGCTGGGGAAACCCAGGGGGCACTAACTATGGCTACACCTTC. Encoded protein: CASRQGWGNPGGTNYGYTF.

The chain links TRBV28 to TRBJ1-5; perhaps TRBD1 as D (6 bases). V lost 5 bases to trimming and J lost 2 bases, with 13 bases between them. Germline V gene lookup returns CDR1 MDHEN and CDR2 SYDVKM. The CDR3 is 15 residues long. The CDR3 loop is CASSGQSWGNQPQHF. The DNA of the CDR3 is TGTGCCAGCAGTGGACAGAGCTGGGGCAATCAGCCCCAGCATTTT.

The chain uses TRBV12-5 and TRBJ2-7; TRBD1 matches at 12 bases. This CDR3 comprises 18 residues. CDR1 and CDR2 (germline): LGHNT, FRNRAP. The J segment lost 0 bases and the V segment lost 5 bases, leaving 11 bases of the junction unmatched. The CDR3 protein is CASGASGTGGLGSYEQYF. The CDR3 region has the DNA TGTGCTAGTGGTGCCTCCGGGACAGGGGGCCTCGGCTCCTACGAGCAGTACTTC. The full variable domain, in which reference TRBV12-5 and TRBJ2-7 provide the parts outside the CDR3, is DARVTQTPRHKVTEMGQEVTMRCQPILGHNTVFWYRQTMMQGLELLAYFRNRAPLDDSGMPKDRFSAEMPDATLATLKIQPSEPRDSAVYFCASGASGTGGLGSYEQYFGPGTRLTVT.

This chain links TRBV11-3 with TRBJ1-2, with TRBD1 matching 12 bases. The length of the CDR3 is 16 residues. Germline values: CDR1 SGHNT, CDR2 YENEEA. J lost 8 bases, V lost 5 bases, and 12 bases had no gene match. The CDR3 nucleotides are TGTGCCAGCAGCCCGGGACAGGGGGCGCGGGTCGGCGGCTACACCTTC. Translation gives CASSPGQGARVGGYTF.

The chain has TRBV14 and TRBJ2-7; the D is unclear. V gave up 4 bases and J gave up 2 bases, with 9 bases separating them. The V gene's germline CDR1 is SGHDN and CDR2 FVKESK. CDR3 size: 13 residues. CDR3 DNA: TGTGCCAGCAGCCTAGCTCACCCCTACGAGCAGTACTTC. This sequence encodes CASSLAHPYEQYF.

V gene TRBV5-1 combines with J gene TRBJ2-2; D is unclear. The germline V and J ends were trimmed by 4 bases and 6 bases, with 7 bases remaining between them. Germline assignment: CDR1 SGHRS and CDR2 YFSETQ. This CDR3 region has 12 residues. CDR3 sequence: CASSPGAGELFF. CDR3 DNA sequence: TGCGCCAGCAGCCCAGGCGCCGGGGAGCTGTTTTTT.

J is TRBJ2-3 and V is TRBV10-3; 7 bases are shared with TRBD1. V shed 7 bases, J shed 0 bases, and the junction held 4 bases outside the gene matches. Germline V gene sequence: CDR1 ENHRY, CDR2 SYGVKD. This CDR3 spans 14 amino acids. The CDR3 coding sequence is TGTGCCATCAAGGGGGCCTTTAGCACAGATACGCAGTATTTT. Translating it yields CAIKGAFSTDTQYF.

V and J are TRBV27 and TRBJ1-2; 9 bases map to TRBD1. Germline V gene sequence: CDR1 MNHEY, CDR2 SMNVEV (reference sequence). This CDR3 spans 17 amino acids. V shed 5 bases and J 3 bases; nucleotides not matched to a gene: 13. CDR3 sequence: CASSATGQGFGYYGYTF. The DNA of the CDR3 is TGTGCCAGCAGTGCGACGGGACAGGGTTTTGGGTACTATGGCTACACCTTC.

The chain has TRBV4-3 and TRBJ1-1, with D maybe TRBD1 (5 bases). This CDR3 region has 15 residues. Germline V gives CDR1 LGHNA, CDR2 YSLEER. V was clipped by 4 bases and J by 7 bases, with 19 bases between them. The CDR3 loop is CASSPWVARVGEAFF. DNA of the CDR3: TGCGCCAGCAGCCCTTGGGTCGCCAGGGTGGGTGAAGCTTTCTTT.

This sequence joins TRBV7-2 and TRBJ2-2; TRBD2 aligns across 9 bases. The trim removed 5 bases at V and 2 bases at J, leaving 6 bases unmatched. The CDR3 sequence is 16 residues long. Germline CDR1 and CDR2: SGHTA and FQGNSA. CDR3 nucleotide sequence: TGTGCCAGCAGCCACTCTAGCGGGGTTAACACCGGGGAGCTGTTTTTT. As protein: CASSHSSGVNTGELFF.